This T cell receptor beta chain was obtained from a study of T-cell memory formation after mild COVID-19. 5'RACE primed from the constant segment yielded TCR alpha and TCR beta cDNA libraries bearing sample barcodes and UMIs. Each CDR3 protein is one row after TCRdb ran MiXCR on the 5' RACE reads. This repertoire shows 280,000 or so distinct CDR3 sequences, less than 9.5% found once; its top ten account for roughly 23%. There are many counts of this clonotype. Germline CDR1 SEHNR, CDR2 FQNEAQ (reference sequence). The CDR3 covers 15 residues. V gave up 5 bases and J gave up 1 base, with 12 bases separating them.

The chain uses TRBV7-9 and TRBJ2-1, with D perhaps matching TRBD1 or TRBD2 (6 bases each). This TCR came from a man aged 18 to 29 who had mild COVID-19 (a few samples of this study predate the infection). Cell type and time point are not known. Source material: PBMCs or a T cell subset sorted from them (not recorded which). The CDR3 sequence is CASSPGAWSYNEQFF. The CDR3 DNA reads TGTGCCAGCAGCCCGGGGGCCTGGTCCTACAATGAGCAGTTCTTC.